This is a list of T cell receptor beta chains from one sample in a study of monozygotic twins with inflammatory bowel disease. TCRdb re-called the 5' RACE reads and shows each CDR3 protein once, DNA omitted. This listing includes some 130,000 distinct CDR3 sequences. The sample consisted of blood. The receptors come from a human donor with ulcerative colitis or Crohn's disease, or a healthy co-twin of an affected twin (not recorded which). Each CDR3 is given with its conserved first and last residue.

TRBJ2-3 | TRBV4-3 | CASSPEGSGSFRDTQYF
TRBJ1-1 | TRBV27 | CASSWGGDTEAFF
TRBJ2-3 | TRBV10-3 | CAIRGSGKSTDTQYF
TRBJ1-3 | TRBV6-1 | CASSKGYQGGNTIYF
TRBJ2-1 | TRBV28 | CASSLYSGAYNEQFF
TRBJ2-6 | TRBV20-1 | CSVLDRSGANVLTF
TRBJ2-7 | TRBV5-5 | CASSRFGQGSYEQYF
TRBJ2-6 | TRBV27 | CASSLLVAGANVLTF
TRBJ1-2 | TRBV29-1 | CSVDQGADYGYTF
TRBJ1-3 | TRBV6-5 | CASSYSPASSSGNTIYF
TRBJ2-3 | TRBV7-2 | CASSLVTLGALHTQYF
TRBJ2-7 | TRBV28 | CASSLRVQGTYEQYF
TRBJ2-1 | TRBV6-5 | CASSYSAARSYNEQFF
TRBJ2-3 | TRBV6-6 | CASTVDRDTQYF
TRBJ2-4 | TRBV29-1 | CSVEDLQGDKNIQYF
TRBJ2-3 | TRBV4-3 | CASSQDGRGATQYF
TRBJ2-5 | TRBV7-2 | CASSSLWATQYF
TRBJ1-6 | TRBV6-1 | CASSLWGESYNSPLHF
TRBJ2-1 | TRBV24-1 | CATSRLAGGPREQFF
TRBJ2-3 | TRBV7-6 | CASSLVEAGGGADTQYF
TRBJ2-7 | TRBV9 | CASSPRLASGYEQYF
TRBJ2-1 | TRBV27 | CASSFDPTRYNEQFF
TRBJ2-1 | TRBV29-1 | CSVEGRVGNEQFF
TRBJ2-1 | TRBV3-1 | CASSPSGLAGWTNEQFF
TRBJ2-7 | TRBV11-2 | CASSLGGSFNEQYF
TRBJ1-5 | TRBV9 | CASSVAPGLYTDQPQHF
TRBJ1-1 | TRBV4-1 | CASSQRGSLGAFF
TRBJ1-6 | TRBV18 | CASSPPSGGDSPLHF
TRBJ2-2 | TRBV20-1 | CSARSPIAGGVTGAGELFF
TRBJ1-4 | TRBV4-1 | CASSQEWLGRAKEKLFF
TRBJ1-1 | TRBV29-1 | CSVEDFTIRTEAFF
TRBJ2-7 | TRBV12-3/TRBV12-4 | CASSPRRGTSYEQYF
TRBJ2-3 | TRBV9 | CASSVVAGARTDTQYF
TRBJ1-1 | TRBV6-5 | CASSYGGSSRTEAFF
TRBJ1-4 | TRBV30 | CAWSGSQNEKLFF